One sample yielded the 24 T cell receptor beta chains listed below, sequenced in a study of blood T cells in healthy people across ages. Alongside a J-beta primer mix, a sample-barcoded 5' primer served in a second PCR lasting about 7 to 11 cycles. TCRdb re-called the 5' RACE reads through MiXCR, storing one row per CDR3 protein. This sample carries over 700,000 distinct CDR3 sequences, about 53% of them seen once, and the ten largest clones take around 41%. The material sequenced was blood. These receptors were obtained from an elderly man in good health.

The chain joins TRBV3-1 to TRBJ2-5, with D unclear. The J call could be wrong; TRBJ2-7 is a better fit for the DNA end. The germline gives CDR1 LGHDT, CDR2 YNNKEL (reference sequence). This CDR3 is 15 amino acids long. In DNA form, the CDR3 reads TGTGCCAGCAGCCGTTTGGGTTTCCTCCCCCACGAGCAGTACTTC. It encodes CASSRLGFLPHEQYF.

This clonotype came up a few times. The chain joins TRBV4-1 to TRBJ2-7; 10 bases are shared with TRBD2. The V gene's germline CDR1 is MGHRA and CDR2 YSYEKL. CDR3 length: 15 residues. The V gene end was trimmed by 3 bases and the J gene end by 0 bases; junction bases not matched to a gene: 2. The CDR3 DNA reads TGCGCCAGCAGCCATGGACTAGCGGACTCCTACGAGCAGTACTTC. Translating it yields CASSHGLADSYEQYF.

V and J are TRBV5-1 and TRBJ2-7, with D unresolved. CDR1 is SGHRS and CDR2 is YFSETQ in the germline V gene. The CDR3 spans 16 residues. V was pared by 4 bases and J by 6 bases, with 23 bases between. CDR3 loop: CASSPARQSVTGEQYF. CDR3 coding DNA: TGCGCCAGCAGCCCTGCGCGGCAGTCAGTCACGGGCGAGCAGTACTTC.

This rearrangement joins TRBV3-1 to TRBJ2-7; no firm D call. The CDR3 has 14 amino acids. Trimming took off 2 bases at V and 2 bases at J, with 10 bases between the two ends. Germline values: CDR1 LGHDT, CDR2 YNNKEL (reference sequence). CDR3 amino acids: CASSQQARTYEQYF. The CDR3 DNA reads TGTGCCAGCAGCCAACAAGCAAGAACCTACGAGCAGTACTTC.

The rearrangement links TRBV3-1 to TRBJ1-2, with D unclear. V dropped 1 base and J dropped 4 bases, with 10 bases sitting between them. Germline CDR1 is LGHDT and CDR2 is YNNKEL (reference sequence). This CDR3 comprises 14 residues. The CDR3 coding sequence is TGTGCCAGCAGCCAAGGCGGGGTCGCCTATGGCTACACCTTC. Protein sequence: CASSQGGVAYGYTF.

This chain uses TRBV10-3 with TRBJ2-3; D is uncertain. Germline loops: CDR1 ENHRY, CDR2 SYGVKD. Trimming took 10 bases from V and 14 from J, leaving 22 bases between them. The CDR3 sequence is 12 residues long. CDR3 nucleotides: TGTGCCACCTCATTTAGCTTGCGATACGCGTATTTT. This encodes CATSFSLRYAYF.

The V gene is TRBV6-6, the J gene TRBJ2-7, with 11 positions matching TRBD2. The J call may be wrong; the DNA end is better matched by TRBJ2-5. The CDR3 is made up of 14 amino acids. CDR1 MNHNY and CDR2 SVGAGI come from the germline V gene (reference sequence). In nucleotides, the CDR3 is TGTGCCAGCAGTTATACTAGCGGGAGCAAGACCCAGTACTTC. Protein sequence: CASSYTSGSKTQYF.

The rearrangement joins TRBV4-2 to TRBJ1-6; 7 positions agree with TRBD1. CDR1 LGHNA and CDR2 YNFKEQ come from the germline V gene. This CDR3 is 15 amino acids long. With V trimmed by 3 bases and J by 14 bases, 13 bases remained unmatched. CDR3 residues: CASSQMTGRVKALHF. DNA for the CDR3: TGTGCCAGCAGCCAGATGACAGGGCGCGTGAAAGCCCTCCACTTT.

V usage is TRBV12-3 or TRBV12-4 and J usage is TRBJ1-2, with D possibly being TRBD1 (6 bases). V was clipped by 4 bases and J by 2 bases, with 11 bases between them. The CDR3 spans 14 residues. CDR3 amino acids: CASSYLQGNYGYTF. The CDR3 region has the DNA TGTGCCAGCAGTTACCTGCAGGGGAACTATGGCTACACCTTC.

This clonotype came up a few times. The chain couples TRBV10-3 to TRBJ2-3; 14 bases line up with TRBD2. Germline CDR1 ENHRY, CDR2 SYGVKD. This CDR3 is built from 17 residues. Trimming removed 4 bases from V and 4 bases from J; junction bases left unmatched: 7. CDR3 DNA sequence: TGTGCCATCAGTGTCCCGGGACTAGCGGGAGTAGCAGATACGCAGTATTTT. It codes for CAISVPGLAGVADTQYF.

The J gene is TRBJ2-6, the V gene TRBV24-1; tentative D call: TRBD1 (6 bases). This CDR3 region has 15 residues. With 8 bases removed from V and 0 bases from J, the gap between germline ends came to 10 bases. Per the germline V gene, CDR1 is KGHDR and CDR2 is SFDVKD. In nucleotides, the CDR3 is TGTGCCACCAAGGACAGCAGCTCTGGGGCCAACGTCCTGACTTTC. This gives the protein CATKDSSSGANVLTF.

V and J are TRBV27 and TRBJ2-6; D might be TRBD1 (6 bases). Between the trimmed V and J ends, which lost 6 bases and 0 bases, there was a span of 18 bases. The length of the CDR3 is 18 residues. CDR1 and CDR2 (germline): MNHEY, SMNVEV (reference sequence). The CDR3 here is CASSPQGSISSGANVLTF. DNA of the CDR3: TGTGCCAGCAGCCCTCAGGGGAGTATTAGCTCTGGGGCCAACGTCCTGACTTTC.

A single count supports this clonotype. The rearrangement links TRBV7-2 to TRBJ1-2; TRBD1 agrees at 7 bases. Germline values: CDR1 SGHTA, CDR2 FQGNSA. The CDR3 runs to 16 residues. J was trimmed by 6 bases and V by 1 base; bases with no gene match: 11. The CDR3 region is CASSLEWSEGANGYTF. The CDR3 DNA follows: TGTGCCAGCAGCTTAGAGTGGTCGGAGGGGGCCAATGGCTACACCTTC.

The chain couples TRBV28 to TRBJ2-4; TRBD2 aligns across 8 bases. The DNA matches TRBJ2-7 better at its end, which makes the J call doubtful. The CDR3 totals 15 residues. The germline V gene encodes CDR1 MDHEN and CDR2 SYDVKM. CDR3 in amino acids: CASSLAGGWVHEQYF. As DNA, the CDR3 is TGTGCCAGCAGTTTAGCGGGGGGCTGGGTCCACGAGCAGTACTTC.

The rearrangement uses TRBV30 and TRBJ2-5; D is uncertain. V was shortened by 1 base and J by 5 bases, with 20 bases between the two germline ends. The CDR3 runs 16 residues. The germline gives CDR1 GTSNPN, CDR2 SVGIG (reference sequence). CDR3 residues: CAWSAPGRTNFETQYF. In DNA form, the CDR3 reads TGTGCCTGGAGTGCGCCCGGGCGAACGAATTTCGAGACCCAGTACTTC.

The V and J genes are TRBV7-2 and TRBJ2-3; 7 bases align to TRBD1. The V gene's germline CDR1 is SGHTA and CDR2 FQGNSA. The CDR3 consists of 14 residues. Trimming took 5 bases from V and 14 from J; bases not matched to a gene: 16. The CDR3 region has the DNA TGTGCCAGCAGCCCCGGGCAGGGGGAAAGATACGCGTATTTT. It codes for CASSPGQGERYAYF.

The chain couples TRBV6-5 to TRBJ2-5; weak D call: TRBD2 (6 bases). The CDR3 runs 16 residues. V was clipped by 2 bases and J by 11 bases, with 24 bases between them. Germline V CDR1 and CDR2: MNHEY, SVGAGI. The CDR3 loop is CASSYAAGDLNNEQYF. The CDR3, as DNA: TGTGCCAGCAGTTACGCCGCTGGGGACTTAAACAATGAGCAGTACTTC.

The genes are TRBV20-1 and TRBJ2-7; D ambiguous. Germline CDR1 DFQATT, CDR2 SNEGSKA (reference sequence). V was cut by 5 bases and J by 4 bases, with 12 bases left in between. The CDR3 extends over 12 amino acids. In DNA, the CDR3 is TGCAGTGCTCTATATAGTGGGTACGAGCAGTACTTC. Its translation is CSALYSGYEQYF.

This chain joins TRBV7-6 and TRBJ2-5; TRBD1 aligns across 9 bases. CDR1 and CDR2 (germline): SGHVS, FNYEAQ. This CDR3 region has 17 residues. With 0 bases clipped from V and 4 bases from J, the junction kept 9 bases outside the gene matches. The chain's CDR3 is CASSLASFGTGTETQYF. In nucleotides, the CDR3 is TGTGCCAGCAGCTTAGCTTCGTTTGGGACAGGGACAGAGACCCAGTACTTC.

Worth noting for this clonotype: The germline gene is not matched at one end of the junction; a read error may be the cause. V and J are TRBV27 and TRBJ1-2, with a tentative D call TRBD1 (6 bases). The CDR3 is made up of 12 amino acids. Germline-derived CDR1 and CDR2 are MNHEY and SMNVEV (reference sequence). CDR3 sequence reads: CTSSFSGDGYTF. As DNA, the CDR3 is TGTACCAGCAGTTTTTCAGGGGATGGCTACACCTTC.

CDR3 in DNA: TGCAGTGCTGACTTGGACCTTCGGCAAGAGACCCAGTACTTC. As protein: CSADLDLRQETQYF. The V and J genes are TRBV20-1 and TRBJ2-5; D is unresolved. The V end was cut by 5 bases, the J end by 2 bases, with 15 bases between. The CDR3 has 14 residues. Germline CDR1 reads DFQATT; CDR2 reads SNEGSKA (reference sequence).

A few counts support this clonotype. The chain recombines TRBV18 with TRBJ1-6; TRBD1 agrees at 7 bases. This CDR3 is 13 amino acids long. After removal of 3 bases from V and 10 bases from J, the junction contained 3 bases not matched to a gene. Germline CDR1 and CDR2: KGHSH and LQKENI. CDR3 DNA sequence: TGTGCCAGCTCACCCACAGGGGACTCACCCCTCCACTTT. Translation: CASSPTGDSPLHF.

This clonotype has just a few counts. The chain joins TRBV3-1 to TRBJ2-5; 7 nucleotides line up with TRBD1. The J call may be faulty, since TRBJ2-7 better matches the DNA end. CDR3 size: 13 residues. From germline, CDR1 is LGHDT and CDR2 YNNKEL (reference sequence). The CDR3, as DNA: TGTGCCAGCAGCGGGGGACAGAGTGGCGAGCAGTACTTC. The encoded protein is CASSGGQSGEQYF.

As to this clonotype: The CDR3 ends on some other residue instead of the conserved phenylalanine or tryptophan, so this is likely a read error. The chain carries TRBV7-9 and TRBJ2-1; no firm D call. This CDR3 is built from 11 residues. The germline V and J ends were trimmed by 4 bases and 12 bases, with 10 bases remaining between them. Germline lookup yields CDR1 SEHNR and CDR2 FQNEAQ (reference sequence). CDR3 bases: TGTGCCAGCAGCTCCCCCTATGGGCAGTTCTCC. It translates to CASSSPYGQFS.